Sequencing of this T cell receptor beta chain was carried out in a study of blood T cell repertoires in COVID-19. The method was immunoSEQ multiplex PCR; TCRdb's version includes in-frame clones alone and lacks a portion of them. The table lists a few hundred thousand clones, approximately 85% of them singletons. Germline V gene lookup returns CDR1 SSHAT and CDR2 FNYEAQ (reference sequence). The length of the CDR3 is 15 residues. This clone has a single count. One junction end does not reproduce the germline sequence, and a read error may be involved. The sequenced sample consisted of peripheral blood. This receptor was taken from a human donor with COVID-19, enrolled during active disease. The donor label of this sample is uncertain. The chain links TRBV7-7 to TRBJ2-5; 7 nucleotides agree with TRBD2. CDR3 in DNA: TGTGCTAGCAGCTTAGATGGCGGGAGCGGGGAGACCCAGTACTTC. It yields the protein CASSLDGGSGETQYF.